A single sample gave rise to the 25 T cell receptor beta chains below, sequenced in a study of beta chain features in type 1 diabetes. These receptors' antigens are unknown. Every bit of the isolated RNA underwent reverse transcription, so sequencing read expressed TCRB transcripts. Method: immunoSEQ multiplex PCR; TCRdb's copy keeps in-frame clones and lacks some. The profile covers about 740,000 clones, with around an eighth appearing a single time and 0.022% taken by the ten largest. Notes on the study in general: The study found moderately but significantly shorter TCRB CDR3s in all four CD4+ subsets of Type 1 diabetes patients.

The specimen sequenced was naive CD4+ T cells from blood. All receptors come from a man aged 18 to 30 with type 1 diabetes.

The chain links TRBV6-5 to TRBJ2-7; D is uncertain. CDR1 MNHEY and CDR2 SVGAGI come from the germline V gene. The CDR3 is 12 residues long. Trimming left V 4 bases short and J 3 bases short, with 7 bases between. The CDR3 region has the DNA TGTGCCAGCAGTTCGCAAAACTACGAGCAGTACTTC. Its translation is CASSSQNYEQYF.

This clone was observed a handful of times. This chain joins TRBV27 and TRBJ2-1, with D uncertain. Germline V CDR1 and CDR2: MNHEY, SMNVEV (reference sequence). The CDR3 has 14 residues. With 1 base removed from V and 8 bases from J, the gap between germline ends came to 12 bases. CDR3 nucleotide sequence: TGTGCCAGCAGTTTATTTGGGCTTGGGTATGAGCAGTTCTTC. This codes for CASSLFGLGYEQFF.

CDR3 DNA: TGTGCCAGCAGTGAACTAGGGACAGGGGCGGGAGAGACCCAGTACTTC. Translation: CASSELGTGAGETQYF. The V and J genes are TRBV6-1 and TRBJ2-5; 10 nucleotides agree with TRBD1. CDR3 size: 16 residues. Germline V lookup: CDR1 MNHNS, CDR2 SASEGT. Trimming took 2 bases from V and 4 from J; bases not matched to a gene: 7.

This clone was picked up a small number of times. The CDR3 region is CAIRSGGEETQYF. The CDR3 region has the DNA TGTGCCATCAGGTCCGGCGGAGAGGAGACCCAGTACTTC. The chain couples TRBV10-3 to TRBJ2-5; D is unclear. The CDR3 is 13 residues long. V dropped 6 bases and J dropped 5 bases, with 13 bases sitting between them. The V gene's germline CDR1 is ENHRY and CDR2 SYGVKD.

The chain carries TRBV27 and TRBJ1-5; 8 nucleotides match TRBD1. The length of the CDR3 is 15 residues. Germline CDR1 and CDR2: MNHEY and SMNVEV (reference sequence). With 3 bases clipped from V and 7 bases from J, the junction kept 8 bases outside the gene matches. The CDR3 DNA reads as TGTGCCAGCAGTTTCGGACAGGGTGCGGGACAGCCCCAGCATTTT. Encoded protein: CASSFGQGAGQPQHF.

The V and J genes are TRBV6-1 and TRBJ2-7; D ambiguous. The CDR3 covers 13 residues. Germline lookup yields CDR1 MNHNS and CDR2 SASEGT. Trimming shortened V by 1 base and J by 0 bases, and 4 bases separated the two germline ends. This CDR3 reads CASSEESSYEQYF. Here the CDR3 DNA reads TGTGCCAGCAGTGAAGAGAGCTCCTACGAGCAGTACTTC.

This clone came up a few times. The chain carries TRBV5-6 and TRBJ2-2; 10 bases match TRBD1. The ends lost 4 bases at V and 4 bases at J; junction bases unmatched: 4. The CDR3 spans 15 residues. Germline CDR1 and CDR2: SGHDT and YYEEEE. Here the CDR3 reads CASSHRDRGTGELFF. The CDR3 DNA reads as TGTGCCAGCAGCCACCGGGACAGGGGCACCGGGGAGCTGTTTTTT.

In this sample, this clone turned up once. The chain couples TRBV16 to TRBJ2-7; D is perhaps TRBD2 (6 bases). Trimming took 4 bases from V and 2 from J, leaving 12 bases between them. Germline assignment: CDR1 KGHSY and CDR2 FQNENV. CDR3 size: 14 residues. This CDR3 reads CASSLTEGPYEQYF. CDR3 DNA: TGTGCCAGCAGCCTCACGGAGGGGCCCTACGAGCAGTACTTC.

This clone has a handful of counts. The rearrangement joins TRBV9 to TRBJ2-5; 8 bases fit TRBD2. J lost 4 bases, V lost 3 bases, and 5 bases had no gene match. Germline CDR1 and CDR2: SGDLS and YYNGEE. The CDR3 has 14 amino acids. The CDR3 sequence: CASSAQGLAETQYF. CDR3 coding DNA: TGTGCCAGCAGCGCTCAAGGACTAGCAGAGACCCAGTACTTC.

This clone was counted at least ten times. J is TRBJ2-1 and V is TRBV28; D gene uncertain. Germline V gene sequence: CDR1 MDHEN, CDR2 SYDVKM. This CDR3 region has 13 residues. V was shortened by 5 bases and J by 8 bases, with 13 bases between the two germline ends. The DNA of the CDR3 is TGTGCCAGCAGTGGACCAGCGTACCATGAGCAGTTCTTC. It is translated as CASSGPAYHEQFF. Full variable domain (outside the CDR3, taken from reference TRBV28 and TRBJ2-1): DVKVTQSSRYLVKRTGEKVFLECVQDMDHENMFWYRQDPGLGLRLIYFSYDVKMKEKGDIPEGYSVSREKKERFSLILESASTNQTSMYLCASSGPAYHEQFFGPGTRLTVL.

This clone has a handful of counts. The chain employs TRBV5-1 and TRBJ2-1; D uncertain. Trimming pared 0 bases from V and 0 bases from J, leaving 7 bases between. Germline CDR1 is SGHRS and CDR2 is YFSETQ. This CDR3 is 15 amino acids long. As DNA, the CDR3 is TGCGCCAGCAGCTTGGAAACCCTCTCCTACAATGAGCAGTTCTTC. This encodes CASSLETLSYNEQFF.

This clone was found a few times. The CDR3 sequence: CASSLSSGGNYEQYF. For the CDR3, the DNA is TGTGCCAGCAGCTTGTCTAGCGGGGGAAACTACGAGCAGTACTTC. The V and J genes are TRBV5-4 and TRBJ2-7, with 10 bases matching TRBD2. CDR1 SGHNT and CDR2 YYREEE come from the germline V gene (reference sequence). The CDR3 has 15 residues. Trimming took 1 base from V and 3 from J; bases not matched to a gene: 4.

The chain combines TRBV6-5 with TRBJ1-2; D may be TRBD1 (5 bases). The CDR3 extends over 14 amino acids. Per germline, CDR1 MNHEY and CDR2 SVGAGI. Trimming pared 5 bases from V and 2 bases from J, leaving 12 bases between. CDR3: CASSVQGDNYGYTF. CDR3 nucleotide sequence: TGTGCCAGCAGTGTCCAGGGAGACAACTATGGCTACACCTTC.

The chain employs TRBV14 and TRBJ2-7, with TRBD2 as a possible D gene (5 bases). V was shortened by 1 base and J by 4 bases, with 11 bases between the two germline ends. The CDR3 covers 14 residues. Germline CDR1 reads SGHDN; CDR2 reads FVKESK. The CDR3 nucleotides are TGTGCCAGCAGCCAAGGGCCCGGCGGGTACGAGCAGTACTTC. Translating gives CASSQGPGGYEQYF.

V is TRBV18 and J is TRBJ1-5; D unresolved. From germline, CDR1 is KGHSH and CDR2 LQKENI. Trimming removed 6 bases from V and 9 bases from J, with 18 bases in between. The CDR3 length is 14 residues. This CDR3 reads CASSLESTPPPQHF. CDR3 nucleotide sequence: TGTGCCAGCTCGTTAGAATCGACTCCTCCGCCCCAGCATTTT.

This chain uses TRBV5-1 with TRBJ2-7; D assignment may be TRBD1 or TRBD2 (5 bases each). Germline-derived CDR1 and CDR2 are SGHRS and YFSETQ. Trimming stripped 4 bases from V and 7 bases from J, with 18 bases between. This CDR3 has 14 amino acids. The CDR3 DNA sequence: TGCGCCAGCAGCCCGATGGGCGAGGGGACGGAGCAGTACTTC. Encoded protein: CASSPMGEGTEQYF.

This clone has a handful of counts. The chain recombines TRBV4-1 with TRBJ1-1, with D perhaps TRBD1 (5 bases). V lost 1 base and J lost 9, with 12 bases in between. The CDR3 has 13 residues. The germline CDR1 and CDR2 sequences are MGHRA and YSYEKL. CDR3 loop: CASSQVEQAQAFF. In DNA form, the CDR3 reads TGCGCCAGCAGCCAAGTGGAACAGGCACAAGCTTTCTTT.

This clone has just a few counts. CDR3 nucleotides: TGTGCCTGGAGTCGTCTAGGGAAGACCTACGAGCAGTACTTC. Its translation: CAWSRLGKTYEQYF. The V call is TRBV30, the J call TRBJ2-7; no clear D gene. Germline V gives CDR1 GTSNPN, CDR2 SVGIG (reference sequence). Trimming stripped 2 bases from V and 2 bases from J, with 13 bases between. This CDR3 spans 14 amino acids.

The gene calls are TRBV10-3 and TRBJ1-2; D is perhaps TRBD1 (5 bases). The germline V and J ends were trimmed by 7 bases and 7 bases, with 10 bases remaining between them. CDR1 and CDR2 (germline): ENHRY, SYGVKD. The CDR3 runs to 11 residues. CDR3 residues: CAITTTAGYTF. CDR3 in DNA: TGTGCCATCACCACGACAGCTGGCTACACCTTC.

The J gene is TRBJ2-3, the V gene TRBV5-1; the match to TRBD2 covers 12 bases. The CDR3 loop spans 15 amino acids. With V trimmed by 2 bases and J by 7 bases, 5 bases remained unmatched. The germline V gene has CDR1 SGHRS and CDR2 YFSETQ. CDR3 region: CASSFLAGGENTQYF. CDR3 sequence (DNA): TGCGCCAGCAGCTTCCTAGCGGGGGGGGAAAATACGCAGTATTTT.

This clone was seen only a few times. This rearrangement joins TRBV15 to TRBJ2-1; 7 bases fit TRBD1. CDR3 length equals 15 residues. Trimming took 4 bases from V and 5 from J; bases not matched to a gene: 8. Germline values: CDR1 LNHNV, CDR2 YYDKDF (reference sequence). DNA for the CDR3: TGTGCCACCAGCATACGGACAGGTAGCCACAATGAGCAGTTCTTC. Translation: CATSIRTGSHNEQFF.

The chain recombines TRBV30 with TRBJ2-7; 11 nucleotides match TRBD2. Per the germline V gene, CDR1 is GTSNPN and CDR2 is SVGIG (reference sequence). V shed 5 bases, J shed 2 bases, and the junction held 5 bases outside the gene matches. This CDR3 region has 14 residues. The CDR3 region has the DNA TGTGCCTGGTGGACTAGCGGGCTTACCTACGAGCAGTACTTC. Protein: CAWWTSGLTYEQYF.

This clone was counted only a few times. The rearrangement joins TRBV29-1 to TRBJ2-7; D uncertain. Trimming shortened V by 0 bases and J by 4 bases, and 13 bases separated the two germline ends. The CDR3 extends over 14 amino acids. The germline V gene encodes CDR1 SQVTM and CDR2 ANQGSEA. The chain's CDR3 is CSVEDGFVAYEQYF. The CDR3 coding sequence is TGCAGCGTTGAAGATGGTTTTGTAGCTTACGAGCAGTACTTC.

The gene calls are TRBV28 and TRBJ1-1; TRBD1 matches at 9 bases. After removal of 2 bases from V and 0 bases from J, the junction contained 4 bases not matched to a gene. This CDR3 is built from 16 residues. Germline V gene data show CDR1 as MDHEN and CDR2 as SYDVKM. The CDR3 DNA sequence: TGTGCCAGCAGTTTAGCAACAGGGGGCCTGAACACTGAAGCTTTCTTT. It translates to CASSLATGGLNTEAFF.

This clone has a handful of counts. CDR3 residues: CASSLGTASNQPQHF. The CDR3 coding sequence is TGTGCCAGCAGCTTAGGGACAGCTAGCAATCAGCCCCAGCATTTT. The V and J genes are TRBV7-2 and TRBJ1-5, with TRBD1 as a possible D gene (6 bases). Germline assignment: CDR1 SGHTA and CDR2 FQGNSA. This CDR3 is built from 15 residues. V was clipped by 1 base and J by 0 bases, with 7 bases between them.